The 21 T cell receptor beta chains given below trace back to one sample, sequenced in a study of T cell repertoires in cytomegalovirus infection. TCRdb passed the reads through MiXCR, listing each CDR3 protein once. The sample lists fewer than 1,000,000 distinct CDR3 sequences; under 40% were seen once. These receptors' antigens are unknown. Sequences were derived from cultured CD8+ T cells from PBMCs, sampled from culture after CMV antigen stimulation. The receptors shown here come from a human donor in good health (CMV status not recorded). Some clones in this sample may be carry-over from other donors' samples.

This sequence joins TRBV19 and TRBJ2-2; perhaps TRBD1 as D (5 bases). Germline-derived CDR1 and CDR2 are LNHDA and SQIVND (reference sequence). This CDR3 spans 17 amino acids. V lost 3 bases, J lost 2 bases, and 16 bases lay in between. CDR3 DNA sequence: TGTGCCAGTAGTATTTTCAGGGCGCCCTTCAACACCGGGGAGCTGTTTTTT. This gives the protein CASSIFRAPFNTGELFF. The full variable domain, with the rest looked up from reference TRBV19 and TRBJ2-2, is DGGITQSPKYLFRKEGQNVTLSCEQNLNHDAMYWYRQDPGQGLRLIYYSQIVNDFQKGDIAEGYSVSREKKESFPLTVTSAQKNPTAFYLCASSIFRAPFNTGELFFGEGSRLTVL.

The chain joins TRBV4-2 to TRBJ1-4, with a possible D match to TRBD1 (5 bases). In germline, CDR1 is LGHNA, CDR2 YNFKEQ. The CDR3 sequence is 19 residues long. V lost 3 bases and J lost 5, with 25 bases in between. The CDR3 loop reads CASSHPRQPQWGENEKLFF. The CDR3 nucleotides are TGTGCCAGCAGCCATCCACGACAGCCCCAATGGGGGGAAAATGAAAAACTGTTTTTT.

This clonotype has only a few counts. CDR3 in DNA: TGTGCCAGCTCACCAACCCCGACGGGAATGAACACTGAAGCTTTCTTT. Protein: CASSPTPTGMNTEAFF. This chain uses TRBV18 with TRBJ1-1; the D is unclear. This CDR3 has 16 amino acids. Germline V lookup: CDR1 KGHSH, CDR2 LQKENI. Trimming shortened V by 2 bases and J by 0 bases, and 13 bases separated the two germline ends.

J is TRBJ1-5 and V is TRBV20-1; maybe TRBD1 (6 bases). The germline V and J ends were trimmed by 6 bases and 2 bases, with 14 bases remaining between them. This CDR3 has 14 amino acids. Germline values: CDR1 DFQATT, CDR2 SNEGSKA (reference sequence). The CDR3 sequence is CSATQGFGNQPQHF. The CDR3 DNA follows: TGCAGTGCCACACAGGGTTTCGGCAATCAGCCCCAGCATTTT.

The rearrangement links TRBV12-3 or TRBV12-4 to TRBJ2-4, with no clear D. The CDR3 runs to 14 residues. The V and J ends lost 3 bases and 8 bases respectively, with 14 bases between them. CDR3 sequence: CASSLATERYIQYF. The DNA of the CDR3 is TGTGCCAGCAGTTTGGCCACGGAGAGATACATTCAGTACTTC.

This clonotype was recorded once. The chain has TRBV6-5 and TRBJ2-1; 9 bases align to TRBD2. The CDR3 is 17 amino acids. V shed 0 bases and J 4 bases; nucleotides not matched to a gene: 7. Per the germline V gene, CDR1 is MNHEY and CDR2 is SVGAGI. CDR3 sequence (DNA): TGTGCCAGCAGTTACTCCCCGGGACTAGCAACATACAATGAGCAGTTCTTC. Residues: CASSYSPGLATYNEQFF.

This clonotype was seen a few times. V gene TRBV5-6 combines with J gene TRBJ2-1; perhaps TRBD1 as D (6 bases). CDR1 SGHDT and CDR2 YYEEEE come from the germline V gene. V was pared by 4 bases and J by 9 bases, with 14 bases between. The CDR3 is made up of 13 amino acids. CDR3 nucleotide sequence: TGTGCCAGCAGCCCGGGCCCACAGGGTGAGCAGTTCTTC. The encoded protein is CASSPGPQGEQFF.

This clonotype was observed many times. The CDR3 bases are TGTGCCACCCAATCGCCGGGGTGGAGGGTCTATGGCTACACCTTC. Translating gives CATQSPGWRVYGYTF. The genes are TRBV11-2 and TRBJ1-2, with no clear D. V was shortened by 10 bases and J by 4 bases, with 22 bases between the two germline ends. This CDR3 comprises 15 residues. The V gene's germline CDR1 is SGHAT and CDR2 FQNNGV.

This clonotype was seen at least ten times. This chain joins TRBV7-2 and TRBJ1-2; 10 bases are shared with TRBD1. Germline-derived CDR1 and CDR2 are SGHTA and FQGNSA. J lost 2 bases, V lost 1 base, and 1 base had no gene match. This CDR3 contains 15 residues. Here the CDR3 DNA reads TGTGCCAGCAGCTTAGTGACAGGGGGCAACTATGGCTACACCTTC. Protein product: CASSLVTGGNYGYTF.

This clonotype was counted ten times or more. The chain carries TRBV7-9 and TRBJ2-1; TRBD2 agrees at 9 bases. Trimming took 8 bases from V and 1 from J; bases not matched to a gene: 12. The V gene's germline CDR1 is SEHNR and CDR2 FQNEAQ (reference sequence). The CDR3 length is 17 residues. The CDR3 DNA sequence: TGTGCCAGCTCCCCGGGGCGGGGGGGCCCGTCCTACAATGAGCAGTTCTTC. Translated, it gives CASSPGRGGPSYNEQFF.

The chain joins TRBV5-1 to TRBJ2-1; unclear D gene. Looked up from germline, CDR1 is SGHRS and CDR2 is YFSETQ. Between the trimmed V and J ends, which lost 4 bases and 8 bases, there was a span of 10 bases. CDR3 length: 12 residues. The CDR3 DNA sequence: TGCGCCAGCAGCCAGGACGACTATGAGCAGTTCTTC. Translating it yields CASSQDDYEQFF.

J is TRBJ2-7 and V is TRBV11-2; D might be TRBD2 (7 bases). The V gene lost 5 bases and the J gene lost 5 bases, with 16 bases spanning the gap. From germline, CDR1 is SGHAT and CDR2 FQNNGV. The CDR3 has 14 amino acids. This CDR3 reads CASSPSGGLDEQYF. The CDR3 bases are TGTGCCAGCAGCCCGTCCGGGGGGCTCGACGAGCAGTACTTC.

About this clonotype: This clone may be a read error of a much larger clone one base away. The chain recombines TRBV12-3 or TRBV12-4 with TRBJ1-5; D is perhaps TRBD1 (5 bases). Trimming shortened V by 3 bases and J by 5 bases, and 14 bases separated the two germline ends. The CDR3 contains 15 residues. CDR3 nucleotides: TGTGCCAGCAGTTTGTGGGGCGCGGGGGATCAGCCCCAGCATTTT. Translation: CASSLWGAGDQPQHF.

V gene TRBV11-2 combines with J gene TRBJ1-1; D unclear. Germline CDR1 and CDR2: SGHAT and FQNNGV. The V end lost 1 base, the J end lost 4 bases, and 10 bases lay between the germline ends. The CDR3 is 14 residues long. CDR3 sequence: CASSLVQMSTEAFF. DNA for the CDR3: TGTGCCAGCAGCTTAGTACAGATGAGCACTGAAGCTTTCTTT.

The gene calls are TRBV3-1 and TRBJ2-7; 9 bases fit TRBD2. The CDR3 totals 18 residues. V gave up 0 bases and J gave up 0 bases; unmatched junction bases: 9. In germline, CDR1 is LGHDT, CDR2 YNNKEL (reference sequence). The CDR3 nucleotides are TGTGCCAGCAGCCAAGATAGGGGACTAGCCGTGAGCTCCTACGAGCAGTACTTC. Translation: CASSQDRGLAVSSYEQYF.

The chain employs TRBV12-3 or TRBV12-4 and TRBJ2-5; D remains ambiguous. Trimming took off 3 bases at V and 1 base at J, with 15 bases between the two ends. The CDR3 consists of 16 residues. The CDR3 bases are TGTGCCAGCAGTTTCGGCTTCCAAGGCCCCCAAGAGACCCAGTACTTC. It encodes CASSFGFQGPQETQYF.

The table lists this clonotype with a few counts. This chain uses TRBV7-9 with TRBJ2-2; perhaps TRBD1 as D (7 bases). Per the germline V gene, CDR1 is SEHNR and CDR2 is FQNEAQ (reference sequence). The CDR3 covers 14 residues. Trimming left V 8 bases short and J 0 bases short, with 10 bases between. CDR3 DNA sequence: TGTGCCAGCGGGGGGACAGCGAACACCGGGGAGCTGTTTTTT. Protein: CASGGTANTGELFF.

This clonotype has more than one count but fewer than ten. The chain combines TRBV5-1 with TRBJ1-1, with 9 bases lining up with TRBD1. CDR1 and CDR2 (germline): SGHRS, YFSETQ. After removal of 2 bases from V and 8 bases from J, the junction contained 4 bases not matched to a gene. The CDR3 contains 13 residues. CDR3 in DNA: TGCGCCAGCAGCTTCTCCGGGACAGGGGAAGCTTTCTTT. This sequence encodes CASSFSGTGEAFF.

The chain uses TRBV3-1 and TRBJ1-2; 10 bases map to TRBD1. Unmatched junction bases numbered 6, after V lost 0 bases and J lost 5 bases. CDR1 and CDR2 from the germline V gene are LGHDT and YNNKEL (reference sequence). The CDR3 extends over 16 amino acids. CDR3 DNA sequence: TGTGCCAGCAGCCAAGACTCAGAGGGACAGGGGTATGGCTACACCTTC. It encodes CASSQDSEGQGYGYTF.

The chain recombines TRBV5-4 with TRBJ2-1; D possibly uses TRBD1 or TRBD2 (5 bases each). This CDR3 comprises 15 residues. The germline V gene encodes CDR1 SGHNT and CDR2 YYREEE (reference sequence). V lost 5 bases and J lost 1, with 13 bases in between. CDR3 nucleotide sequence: TGTGCCAGCAGATCTGGGGGAGAATCCTACAATGAGCAGTTCTTC. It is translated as CASRSGGESYNEQFF.

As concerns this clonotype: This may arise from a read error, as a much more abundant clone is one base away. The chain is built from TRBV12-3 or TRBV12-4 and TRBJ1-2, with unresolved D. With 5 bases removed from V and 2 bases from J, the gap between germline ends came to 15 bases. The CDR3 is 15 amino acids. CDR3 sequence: CASSLLVGLNYGYTF. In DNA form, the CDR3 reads TGTGCCAGCAGTCTTCTTGTAGGACTGAACTATGGCTACACCTTC.